This T cell receptor (beta chain) was sequenced in a study of human CD8 memory T cell subsets. Findings of the study overall: Among the subsets, Chao1 estimates suggested that stem-like memory T cells were more diverse than precursor exhausted T cells. Both stem-like memory T cells and precursor exhausted T cells showed comparably high diversity, which set them apart from effector memory cells.

It was UMI-labeled 5' RACE by which the TCR beta libraries were made. Reanalyzing the 5' RACE reads, TCRdb keeps one entry per CDR3 protein, without DNA. This repertoire includes thousands of distinct CDR3 sequences. Of note for this clonotype: Its antigen is unknown.

The TSTEM subset meant CD8+ memory cells that were CCR7+, PD-1- and TIGIT-. The sequence was obtained from a human donor in good health. The sample taken for sequencing was CD8+ stem-like memory T cells (TSCM and TCM) sorted from PBMCs. Documented subset: stem-like memory CD8 T cells (TSTEM), CCR7+ PD-1- TIGIT-.

CDR3 protein: CASKLGEGRGLTDTQYF. This rearrangement joins TRBV7-8 to TRBJ2-3; TCRdb names TRBD2, which stays unverified in the absence of DNA. There are 17 residues in the CDR3. Germline V lookup: CDR1 SGHVS, CDR2 FQNEAQ.